This T cell receptor (beta chain) was found in a study of blood T cell repertoires in COVID-19. Across the whole study: PBMCs, B-cell-depleted T cells, or T cells were the source of the cDNA or gDNA that made up the material.

J lost 6 bases, V lost 2 bases, and 8 bases had no gene match. This CDR3 comprises 15 residues. The V gene's germline CDR1 is MNHNS and CDR2 SASEGT. In the original workflow: Estimates of nucleated cell counts were drawn from the amplification of reference gene primers. The data were produced by immunoSEQ multiplex PCR, yet TCRdb's version contains in-frame clones alone and is incomplete. V, J and clone size were drawn from that table, and D and trimming were deduced from the DNA. The repertoire consists of around 100,000 clones, with around four fifths occurring once and the leading ten covering over 30%.

The chain has TRBV6-1 and TRBJ2-3; 7 bases align to TRBD2. This TCR came from a man between 65 and 85 years old with active or convalescent COVID-19. Specimen: peripheral blood. This CDR3 is CASSEKGTIGDTQYF. The CDR3 nucleotides read TGTGCCAGCAGTGAAAAAGGGACTATTGGGGATACGCAGTATTTT.